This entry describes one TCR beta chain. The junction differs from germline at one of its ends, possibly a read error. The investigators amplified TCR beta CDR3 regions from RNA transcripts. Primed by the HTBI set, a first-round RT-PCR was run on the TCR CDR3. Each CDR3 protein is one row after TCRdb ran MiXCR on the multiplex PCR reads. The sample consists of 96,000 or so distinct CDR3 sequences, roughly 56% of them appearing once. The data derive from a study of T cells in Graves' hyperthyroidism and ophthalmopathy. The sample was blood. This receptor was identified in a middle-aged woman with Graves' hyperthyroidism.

Written as DNA, the CDR3 is TGCGGCGTTGAGAGGGCAGGCAACACTGTAGCTTTCTTT. Translated: CGVERAGNTVAFF. The chain employs TRBV29-1 and TRBJ1-1; D unclear. This CDR3 is built from 13 residues. Germline V gene lookup returns CDR1 SQVTM and CDR2 ANQGSEA.